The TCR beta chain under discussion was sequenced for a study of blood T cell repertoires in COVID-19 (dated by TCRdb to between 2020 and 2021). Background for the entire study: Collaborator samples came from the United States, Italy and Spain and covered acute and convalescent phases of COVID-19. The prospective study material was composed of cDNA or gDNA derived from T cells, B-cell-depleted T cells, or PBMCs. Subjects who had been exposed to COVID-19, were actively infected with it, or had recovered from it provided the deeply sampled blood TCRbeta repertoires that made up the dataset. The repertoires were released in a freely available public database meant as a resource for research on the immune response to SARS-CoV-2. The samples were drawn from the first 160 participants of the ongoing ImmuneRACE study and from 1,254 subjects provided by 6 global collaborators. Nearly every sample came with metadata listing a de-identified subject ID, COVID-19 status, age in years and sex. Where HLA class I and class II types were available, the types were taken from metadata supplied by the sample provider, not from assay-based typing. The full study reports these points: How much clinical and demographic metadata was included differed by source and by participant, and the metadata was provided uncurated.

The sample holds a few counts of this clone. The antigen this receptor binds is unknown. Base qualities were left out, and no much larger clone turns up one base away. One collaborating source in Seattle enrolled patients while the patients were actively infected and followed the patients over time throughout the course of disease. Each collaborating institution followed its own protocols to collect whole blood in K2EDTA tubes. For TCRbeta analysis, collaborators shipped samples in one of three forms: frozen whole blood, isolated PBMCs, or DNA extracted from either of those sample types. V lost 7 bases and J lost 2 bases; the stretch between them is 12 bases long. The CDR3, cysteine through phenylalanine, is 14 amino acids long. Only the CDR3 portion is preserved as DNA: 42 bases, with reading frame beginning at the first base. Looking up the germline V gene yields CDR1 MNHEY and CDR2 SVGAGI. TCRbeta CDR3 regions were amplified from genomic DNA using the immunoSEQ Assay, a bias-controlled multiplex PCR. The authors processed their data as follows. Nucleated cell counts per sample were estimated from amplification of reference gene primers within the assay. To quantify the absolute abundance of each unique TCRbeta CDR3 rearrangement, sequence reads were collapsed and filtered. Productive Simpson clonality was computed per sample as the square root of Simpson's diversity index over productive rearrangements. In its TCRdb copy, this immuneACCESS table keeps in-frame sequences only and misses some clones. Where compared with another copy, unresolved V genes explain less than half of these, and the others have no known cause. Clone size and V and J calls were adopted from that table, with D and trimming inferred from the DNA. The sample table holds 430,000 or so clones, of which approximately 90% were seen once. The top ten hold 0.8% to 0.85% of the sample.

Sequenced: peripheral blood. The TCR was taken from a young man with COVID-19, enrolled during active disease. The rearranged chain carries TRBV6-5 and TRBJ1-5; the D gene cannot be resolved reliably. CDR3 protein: CASMGGNGNQPQHF. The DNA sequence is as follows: TGTGCCAGCATGGGCGGGAATGGCAATCAGCCCCAGCATTTT.